This TCR beta chain was retrieved from a study of metastatic and nonmetastatic thyroid tumors. The CDR3 totals 14 residues. Trimming cost V 5 bases and J 5 bases; bases outside gene matches: 6. Germline V gene sequence: CDR1 MDHEN, CDR2 SYDVKM. This clone was counted at least ten times. Other DNA sequences of this sample code for an identical CDR3. TCRdb reassembled clones from the PCR reads with MiXCR. The table has about 38,000 clones, 25% to 30% seen once. Every patient was untreated before thyroid surgery. V gene TRBV28 combines with J gene TRBJ2-7; 10 bases map to TRBD1. The TCR originated in a female donor with papillary thyroid cancer or a benign thyroid nodule (not recorded which). Some clones in this sample may be carry-over from other donors' samples. Sequenced input: blood. The CDR3 coding sequence is TGTGCCAGCAGTACCGGGACAGGGGCCCACGAGCAGTACTTC. Its protein is CASSTGTGAHEQYF.